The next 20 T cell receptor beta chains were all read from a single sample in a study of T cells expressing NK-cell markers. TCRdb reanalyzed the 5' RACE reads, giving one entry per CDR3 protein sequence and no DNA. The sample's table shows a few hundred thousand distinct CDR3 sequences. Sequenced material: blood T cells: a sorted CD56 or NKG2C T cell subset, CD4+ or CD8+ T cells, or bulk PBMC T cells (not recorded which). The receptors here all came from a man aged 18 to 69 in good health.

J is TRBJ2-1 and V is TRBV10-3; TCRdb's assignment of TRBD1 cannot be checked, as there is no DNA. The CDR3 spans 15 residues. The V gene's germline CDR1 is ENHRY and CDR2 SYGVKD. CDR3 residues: CAAGPWTGGFYEQFF.

CDR3 loop: CASGTSGGAKETQYF. The rearrangement joins TRBV5-4 to TRBJ2-5; TCRdb lists TRBD2, though no DNA is available to test this call. This CDR3 contains 15 residues. Germline CDR1 reads SGHNT; CDR2 reads YYREEE (reference sequence).

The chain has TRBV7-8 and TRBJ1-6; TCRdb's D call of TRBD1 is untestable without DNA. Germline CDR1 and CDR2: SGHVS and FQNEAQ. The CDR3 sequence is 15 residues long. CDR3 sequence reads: CASSLEHRANSPLHF.

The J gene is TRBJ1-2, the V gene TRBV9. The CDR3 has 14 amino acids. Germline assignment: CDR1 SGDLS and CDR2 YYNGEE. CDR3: CASSVATNLYGYTF.

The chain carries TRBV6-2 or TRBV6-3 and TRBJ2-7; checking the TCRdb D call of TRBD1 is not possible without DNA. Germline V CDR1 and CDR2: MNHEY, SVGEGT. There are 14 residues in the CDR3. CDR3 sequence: CASRAMGQGHEQYF.

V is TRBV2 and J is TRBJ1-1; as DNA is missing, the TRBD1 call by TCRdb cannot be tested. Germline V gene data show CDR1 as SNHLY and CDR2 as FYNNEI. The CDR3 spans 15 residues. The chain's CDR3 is CASSITGTASRGAFF.

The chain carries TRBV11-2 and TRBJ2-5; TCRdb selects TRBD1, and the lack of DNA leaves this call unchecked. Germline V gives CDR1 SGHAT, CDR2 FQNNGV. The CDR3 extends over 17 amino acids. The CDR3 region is CASSLKFTGAYQETQYF.

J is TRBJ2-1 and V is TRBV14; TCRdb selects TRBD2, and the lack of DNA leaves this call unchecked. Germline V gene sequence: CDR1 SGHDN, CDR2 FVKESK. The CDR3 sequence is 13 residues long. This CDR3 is CASSHLPVGRQFF. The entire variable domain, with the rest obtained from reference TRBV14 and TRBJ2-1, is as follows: EAGVTQFPSHSVIEKGQTVTLRCDPISGHDNLYWYRRVMGKEIKFLLHFVKESKQDESGMPNNRFLAERTGGTYSTLKVQPAELEDSGVYFCASSHLPVGRQFFGPGTRLTVL.

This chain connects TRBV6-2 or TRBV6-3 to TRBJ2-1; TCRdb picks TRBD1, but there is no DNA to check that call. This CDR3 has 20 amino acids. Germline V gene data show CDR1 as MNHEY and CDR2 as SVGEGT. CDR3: CASSYKWGQGGRTSYNEQFF.

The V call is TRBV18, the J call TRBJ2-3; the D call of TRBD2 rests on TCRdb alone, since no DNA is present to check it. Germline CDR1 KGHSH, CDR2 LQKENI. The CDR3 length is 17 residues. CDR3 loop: CASSPPTSGGHDDTQYF.

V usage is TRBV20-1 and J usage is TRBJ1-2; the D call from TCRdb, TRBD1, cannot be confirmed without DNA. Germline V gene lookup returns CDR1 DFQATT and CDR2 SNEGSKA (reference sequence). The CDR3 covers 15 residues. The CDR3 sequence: CSARATDSNNYGYTF.

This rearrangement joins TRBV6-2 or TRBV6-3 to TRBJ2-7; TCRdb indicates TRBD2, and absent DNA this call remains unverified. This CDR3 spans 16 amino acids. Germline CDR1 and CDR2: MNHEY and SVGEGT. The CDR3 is CASSTSGPLAGPEQYF.

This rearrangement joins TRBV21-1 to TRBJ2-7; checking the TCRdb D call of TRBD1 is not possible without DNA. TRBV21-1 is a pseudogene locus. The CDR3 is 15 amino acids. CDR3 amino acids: CASSKRDRGCYEQYF.

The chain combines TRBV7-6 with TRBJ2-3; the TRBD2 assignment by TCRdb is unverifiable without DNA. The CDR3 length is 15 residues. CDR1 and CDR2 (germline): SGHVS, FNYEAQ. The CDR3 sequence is CASSANGLSTDTQYF.

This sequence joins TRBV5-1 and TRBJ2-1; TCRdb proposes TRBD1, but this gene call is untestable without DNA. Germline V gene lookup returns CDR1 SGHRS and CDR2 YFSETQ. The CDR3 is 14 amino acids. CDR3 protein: CASSLGVKGDEQFF.

This CDR3 reads CASSGGQLLAGSAITDTQYF. The V gene is TRBV12-3 or TRBV12-4, the J gene TRBJ2-3; TCRdb's D call of TRBD2 is untestable without DNA. The CDR3 consists of 20 residues.

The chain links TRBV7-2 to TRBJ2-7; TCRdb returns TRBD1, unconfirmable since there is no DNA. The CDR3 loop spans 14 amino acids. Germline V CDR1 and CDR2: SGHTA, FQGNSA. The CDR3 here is CASSFRASGNEQYF. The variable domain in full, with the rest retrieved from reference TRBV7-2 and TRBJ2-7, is GAGVSQSPSNKVTEKGKDVELRCDPISGHTALYWYRQSLGQGLEFLIYFQGNSAPDKSGLPSDRFSAERTGGSVSTLTIQRTQQEDSAVYLCASSFRASGNEQYFGPGTRLTVT.

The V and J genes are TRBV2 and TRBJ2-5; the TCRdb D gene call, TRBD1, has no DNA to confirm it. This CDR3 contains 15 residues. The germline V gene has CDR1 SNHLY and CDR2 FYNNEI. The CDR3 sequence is CASRNPGTGEETQYF. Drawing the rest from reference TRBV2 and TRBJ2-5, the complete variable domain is EPEVTQTPSHQVTQMGQEVILRCVPISNHLYFYWYRQILGQKVEFLVSFYNNEISEKSEIFDDQFSVERPDGSNFTLKIRSTKLEDSAMYFCASRNPGTGEETQYFGPGTRLLVL.

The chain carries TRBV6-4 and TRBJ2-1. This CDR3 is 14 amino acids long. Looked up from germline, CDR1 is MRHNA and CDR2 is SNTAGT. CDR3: CASSKHRESNEQFF.

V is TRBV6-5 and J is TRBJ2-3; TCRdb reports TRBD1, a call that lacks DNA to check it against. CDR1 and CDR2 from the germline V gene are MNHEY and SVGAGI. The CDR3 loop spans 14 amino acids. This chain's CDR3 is CASSFGQGRDTQYF.